The 21 T cell receptor beta chains given below trace back to one sample, sequenced in a study of blood T cell repertoires in COVID-19. Assay used: immunoSEQ multiplex PCR; TCRdb lists only in-frame clones, some missing. The sample holds around 260,000 clones, over 80% seen once. Source material: peripheral blood. The receptor source for this set is a woman aged 65 to 85 with COVID-19, enrolled during active disease.

The chain is built from TRBV7-2 and TRBJ2-3; 10 bases are shared with TRBD1. Germline CDR1 SGHTA, CDR2 FQGNSA. V lost 5 bases and J lost 8; bases outside the gene matches: 4. The CDR3 length is 13 residues. CDR3 in DNA: TGTGCCAGCAGCACGAGACAGGGGGCTACGCAGTATTTT. This translates into CASSTRQGATQYF.

This chain uses TRBV5-8 with TRBJ2-7, with D uncertain. V lost 5 bases to trimming and J lost 1 base, with 10 bases between them. The CDR3 contains 13 residues. Germline V gene lookup returns CDR1 SGHTS and CDR2 YDEGEE. In nucleotides, the CDR3 is TGTGCCAGCAGTCGAACAAGATCCTACGAGCAGTACTTC. Its protein is CASSRTRSYEQYF.

The table lists this clone with a count of one. This rearrangement joins TRBV5-1 to TRBJ1-5; D gene uncertain. The length of the CDR3 is 16 residues. V lost 1 base and J lost 0, with 11 bases in between. The germline gives CDR1 SGHRS, CDR2 YFSETQ. The CDR3 here is CASSLPGCYSNQPQHF. CDR3 nucleotides: TGCGCCAGCAGCTTGCCAGGATGCTATAGCAATCAGCCCCAGCATTTT.

For this clone: Other nucleotide sequences from this sample produce the same CDR3. V usage is TRBV10-3 and J usage is TRBJ1-1; no clear D gene. Trimming pared 9 bases from V and 1 base from J, leaving 6 bases between. Germline lookup yields CDR1 ENHRY and CDR2 SYGVKD. The CDR3 loop spans 11 amino acids. CDR3 bases: TGTGCCATTGGGAGGAACACTGAAGCTTTCTTT. Translating it yields CAIGRNTEAFF.

The chain combines TRBV30 with TRBJ1-4, with unresolved D. This CDR3 is 13 amino acids long. Trimming stripped 0 bases from V and 8 bases from J, with 10 bases between. Germline V lookup: CDR1 GTSNPN, CDR2 SVGIG (reference sequence). The CDR3 is CAWSVREDEKLFF. CDR3 bases: TGTGCCTGGAGTGTGAGGGAGGACGAAAAACTGTTTTTT.

CDR3: CASSQGQGRGEQYF. In DNA form, the CDR3 reads TGTGCCAGCAGCCAAGGCCAGGGGAGGGGCGAGCAGTACTTC. The genes are TRBV3-1 (or the pseudogene TRBV3-2) and TRBJ2-7, with D perhaps matching TRBD2 (7 bases). The CDR3 contains 14 residues. Germline V CDR1 and CDR2: LGHDT, YNNKEL (reference sequence). Trimming removed 1 base from V and 6 bases from J, with 13 bases in between.

The V gene is TRBV7-6, the J gene TRBJ2-6; 9 bases agree with TRBD1. V was pared by 3 bases and J by 0 bases, with 6 bases of the junction left unmatched. CDR1 and CDR2 (germline): SGHVS, FNYEAQ. The CDR3 contains 18 residues. This CDR3 reads CASSLPGQGVSGANVLTF. The CDR3 DNA sequence: TGTGCCAGCAGCTTGCCGGGACAGGGCGTCTCTGGGGCCAACGTCCTGACTTTC. The variable domain in full, with the rest retrieved from reference TRBV7-6 and TRBJ2-6, is GAGVSQSPRYKVTKRGQDVALRCDPISGHVSLYWYRQALGQGPEFLTYFNYEAQQDKSGLPNDRFSAERPEGSISTLTIQRTEQRDSAMYRCASSLPGQGVSGANVLTFGAGSRLTVL.

V is TRBV29-1 and J is TRBJ1-1; no definite D call. Trimming took 2 bases from V and 1 from J, leaving 5 bases between them. This CDR3 region has 12 residues. The germline V gene encodes CDR1 SQVTM and CDR2 ANQGSEA. In nucleotides, the CDR3 is TGCAGCGTTGAATCAGGGAACACTGAAGCTTTCTTT. Translating gives CSVESGNTEAFF.

The rearrangement links TRBV10-3 to TRBJ2-2, with D possibly being TRBD1 (5 bases). Trimming pared 0 bases from V and 1 base from J, leaving 6 bases between. Germline V lookup: CDR1 ENHRY, CDR2 SYGVKD. The CDR3 loop spans 15 amino acids. The CDR3 here is CAISESRGNTGELFF. Written as DNA, the CDR3 is TGTGCCATCAGTGAGTCTAGGGGGAACACCGGGGAGCTGTTTTTT.

V usage is TRBV30 and J usage is TRBJ1-1; D possibly corresponds to TRBD1 (6 bases). This CDR3 contains 14 residues. The V and J ends lost 5 bases and 0 bases respectively, with 13 bases between them. Germline lookup yields CDR1 GTSNPN and CDR2 SVGIG (reference sequence). CDR3 sequence reads: CAWHPGHMNTEAFF. The DNA of the CDR3 is TGTGCCTGGCATCCGGGACACATGAACACTGAAGCTTTCTTT.

This chain connects TRBV30 to TRBJ1-1; the D is unclear. The V gene lost 3 bases and the J gene lost 2 bases, with 10 bases spanning the gap. In germline, CDR1 is GTSNPN, CDR2 SVGIG (reference sequence). The CDR3 totals 13 residues. CDR3 nucleotide sequence: TGTGCCTGGAGGAGTAGTCAAAACACTGAAGCTTTCTTT. Its translation is CAWRSSQNTEAFF.

In its sample, this clone was seen a few times. This chain connects TRBV11-3 to TRBJ2-7; 10 nucleotides agree with TRBD2. The V gene's germline CDR1 is SGHNT and CDR2 YENEEA. The CDR3 totals 15 residues. V was clipped by 4 bases and J by 5 bases; unmatched bases: 8. The CDR3 here is CASSSSGRAKDEQYF. The CDR3 DNA follows: TGTGCCAGCAGCTCAAGCGGGAGGGCCAAAGACGAGCAGTACTTC.

The chain joins TRBV19 to TRBJ1-1, with D perhaps TRBD1 (5 bases). There are 13 residues in the CDR3. Trimming cost V 2 bases and J 5 bases, with 9 bases left between them. Per germline, CDR1 LNHDA and CDR2 SQIVND (reference sequence). The CDR3 spells CASSISRVTEAFF. CDR3 DNA sequence: TGTGCCAGTAGTATATCCAGGGTAACTGAAGCTTTCTTT.

V usage is TRBV6-2 or TRBV6-3 and J usage is TRBJ1-5; D possibly corresponds to TRBD1 (5 bases). Germline CDR1 MNHEY, CDR2 SVGEGT. This CDR3 has 15 amino acids. V was pared by 0 bases and J by 5 bases, with 11 bases between. The CDR3 DNA reads as TGTGCCAGCAGTTACTCCTTCGCCAGGGATCAGCCCCAGCATTTT. This encodes CASSYSFARDQPQHF.

This clone was seen once. V gene TRBV28 combines with J gene TRBJ2-5, with D possibly being TRBD1 (6 bases). The length of the CDR3 is 16 residues. Deletions cut 6 bases from V and 2 bases from J, with 19 bases between. From germline, CDR1 is MDHEN and CDR2 SYDVKM. CDR3 sequence reads: CASSSPLQGSQETQYF. DNA of the CDR3: TGTGCCAGCAGCTCCCCTTTACAGGGTTCACAAGAGACCCAGTACTTC.

This clone was observed a handful of times. The J gene is TRBJ2-7, the V gene TRBV19, with TRBD2 as a possible D gene (5 bases). Germline assignment: CDR1 LNHDA and CDR2 SQIVND (reference sequence). The CDR3 has 14 amino acids. V was cut by 0 bases and J by 12 bases, with 18 bases left in between. CDR3 in amino acids: CASSIDPADNNRYF. CDR3 DNA sequence: TGTGCCAGTAGTATAGACCCAGCGGATAATAATCGGTACTTC.

The chain joins TRBV5-1 to TRBJ1-5, with D possibly matching TRBD1 (6 bases). The V gene lost 5 bases and the J gene lost 5 bases, with 14 bases spanning the gap. This CDR3 contains 14 residues. Per germline, CDR1 SGHRS and CDR2 YFSETQ. The CDR3 region has the DNA TGCGCCAGCAGGGGAGGGGGGGACGATCAGCCCCAGCATTTT. It codes for CASRGGGDDQPQHF.

V usage is TRBV5-1 and J usage is TRBJ2-2; 7 bases map to TRBD2. The ends lost 5 bases at V and 1 base at J; junction bases unmatched: 14. Looked up from germline, CDR1 is SGHRS and CDR2 is YFSETQ. This CDR3 has 18 amino acids. DNA of the CDR3: TGCGCCAGCAGTGCGGCTATGCGGGAGCGTCAGAACACCGGGGAGCTGTTTTTT. This encodes CASSAAMRERQNTGELFF.

The chain is built from TRBV19 and TRBJ2-7; 9 bases align to TRBD2. Trimming took 3 bases from V and 4 from J; bases not matched to a gene: 13. The CDR3 has 17 amino acids. CDR1 is LNHDA and CDR2 is SQIVND in the germline V gene (reference sequence). The CDR3 DNA sequence: TGTGCCAGTAGTATCTCAGGTGGCGCGGGAGGGCCGTACGAGCAGTACTTC. Protein product: CASSISGGAGGPYEQYF.

This clone was seen a single time. The chain is built from TRBV10-3 and TRBJ1-3; 9 bases are shared with TRBD1. Germline V gene lookup returns CDR1 ENHRY and CDR2 SYGVKD. J lost 2 bases, V lost 10 bases, and 3 bases had no gene match. The CDR3 has 13 amino acids. In DNA, the CDR3 is TGTGCCACACACAGGGGGCCTGGAAACACCATATATTTT. Amino acid sequence: CATHRGPGNTIYF.

The gene calls are TRBV10-1 and TRBJ2-1, with 12 bases identical to TRBD2. The CDR3 length is 19 residues. CDR1 is WNHNN and CDR2 is SYGVQD in the germline V gene (reference sequence). Germline trimming cut 0 bases from V and 7 bases from J; bases unmatched to any gene: 13. CDR3 protein: CASSESSLAGGPGVNEQFF. CDR3 nucleotides: TGCGCCAGCAGTGAGTCGAGCCTAGCGGGAGGGCCGGGGGTGAATGAGCAGTTCTTC.